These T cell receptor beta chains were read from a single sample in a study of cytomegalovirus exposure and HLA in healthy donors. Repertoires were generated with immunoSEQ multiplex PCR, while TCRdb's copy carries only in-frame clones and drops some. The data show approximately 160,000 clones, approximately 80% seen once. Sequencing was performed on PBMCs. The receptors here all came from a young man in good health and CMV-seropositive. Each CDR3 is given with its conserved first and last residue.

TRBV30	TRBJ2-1	CAWSTYFRDRVFF
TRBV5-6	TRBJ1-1	CASSFGGTGNTEAFF
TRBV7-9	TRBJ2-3	CASSVSQGADTQYF
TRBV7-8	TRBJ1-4	CASSLEGRGPTNEKLFF
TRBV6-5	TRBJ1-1	CASSYETGRTEAFF
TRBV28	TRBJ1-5	CASSLNPHTGGPQHF
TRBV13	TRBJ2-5	CASSSNREETQYF
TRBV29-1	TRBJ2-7	CSVLYGQHYEQYF
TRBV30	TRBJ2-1	CAWSAQYNEQFF
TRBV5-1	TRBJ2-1	CASRGTGGQGNEQFF
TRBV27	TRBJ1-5	CASSTTTGNQPQHF
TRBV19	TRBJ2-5	CASSFTSGRGETQYF
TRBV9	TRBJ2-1	CASSVMDSHGHEQFF
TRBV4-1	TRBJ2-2	CASRDSRTGELFF
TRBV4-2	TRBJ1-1	CASSSQVNTEAFF
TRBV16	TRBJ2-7	CASSPPGTGSYEQYF
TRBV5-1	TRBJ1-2	CASSLAGDSGYTF
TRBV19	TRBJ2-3	CASSIAGMGTDTQYF
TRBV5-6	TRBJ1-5	CASSSGTASQPQHF
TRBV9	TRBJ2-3	CASLRGFKQYF
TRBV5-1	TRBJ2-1	CASSRGSLGAGPAYNEQFF
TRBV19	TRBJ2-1	CASSTSGVATNNEQFF
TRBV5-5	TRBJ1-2	CASSLNGDFYGYTF
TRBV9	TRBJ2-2	CASSSRTGELFF
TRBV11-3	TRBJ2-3	CASSLGGAAGTQYF
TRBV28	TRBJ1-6	CASRLTGHNSPLHF
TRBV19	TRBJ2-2	CASTIAGTSGYTGELFF
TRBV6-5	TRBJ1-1	CASSYFPGEAFF
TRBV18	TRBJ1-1	CASSPSRQINTEAFF
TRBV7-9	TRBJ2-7	CASRTTGYEQYF
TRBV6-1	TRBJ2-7	CASSEVLREQYF
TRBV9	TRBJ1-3	CASSGFQGSGNTIYF
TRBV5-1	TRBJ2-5	CASGRGGKLETQYF
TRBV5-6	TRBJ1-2	CASSLRSTGVHGYTF
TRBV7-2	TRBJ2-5	CASSLARQGGAETQYF
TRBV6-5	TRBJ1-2	CASSFRGPNYGYTF
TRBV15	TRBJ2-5	CATSRGRLAGVSETQYF
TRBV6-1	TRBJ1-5	CASKGGGTGDQPQHF
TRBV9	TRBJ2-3	CASSSSEGRGSYTDTQYF
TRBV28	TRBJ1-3	CASSSAGPGNTIYF
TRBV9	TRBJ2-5	CASSAGTSGQETQYF
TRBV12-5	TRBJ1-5	CASGFSAGQGLRAQPQHF
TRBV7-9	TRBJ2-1	CASSPIAERVYNEQFF
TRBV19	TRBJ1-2	CASSISGNYGYTF
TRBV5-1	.	CASSSTGVNEQYF
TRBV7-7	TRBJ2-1	CASSPYLTAHEQFF